The 27 T cell receptor beta chains below were found in one sample sequenced in a study of CD8+ T cells in alopecia areata (dated by TCRdb to between 2018 and 2020). Explained via the paper, the treatment or condition label denotes: oral pan-JAK inhibitor, 5-10 mg twice daily. Preparation of the library involved the immunoSEQ multiplex PCR assay. To provide template for TCR sequencing, every sample had RNA extracted and reverse transcribed into cDNA. Entries here come from immuneACCESS through TCRdb and include only in-frame sequences with V and J called. Some clones fail to appear in such tables; in the studies checked, an unresolved V gene covers under half of the shortfall, and the cause of the remainder is unknown. The sample table holds 200,000 to 250,000 clones, of which 66% were seen once. Of the sample, roughly 1.2% is held by the ten largest clones. The input for sequencing was CD4+ T cells sorted from blood, taken at approximately week 42, from a patient treated with tofacitinib. Receptor source: a human donor with alopecia areata.

This clone came up a few times. The chain uses TRBV29-1 and TRBJ2-4; 10 positions match TRBD2. Germline V lookup: CDR1 SQVTM, CDR2 ANQGSEA. V dropped 6 bases and J dropped 6; count of bases not matched to a gene: 5. The CDR3 contains 13 residues. For the CDR3, the DNA is TGCAGCGTGAGCGGGGGGGCCGGAAACATTCAGTACTTC. This translates into CSVSGGAGNIQYF.

The chain employs TRBV7-6 and TRBJ2-2, with D possibly called TRBD1 or TRBD2 (6 bases each). Germline values: CDR1 SGHVS, CDR2 FNYEAQ. The CDR3 covers 14 residues. V was cut by 5 bases and J by 4 bases, with 11 bases left in between. The CDR3 here is CASSPRGVTGELFF. The CDR3 DNA sequence: TGTGCCAGCAGCCCAAGGGGGGTCACCGGGGAGCTGTTTTTT.

The genes are TRBV30 and TRBJ1-2, with TRBD1 matching 9 bases. J gave up 3 bases and V 8 bases, and 1 base lay outside the gene matches. The CDR3 loop spans 11 amino acids. The germline V gene has CDR1 GTSNPN and CDR2 SVGIG (reference sequence). The CDR3 here is CAGDRDYGYTF. The CDR3 DNA reads as TGTGCCGGGGACAGGGACTATGGCTACACCTTC.

This clone was seen a single time. The chain combines TRBV7-2 with TRBJ1-1; unclear D gene. Trimming took off 0 bases at V and 0 bases at J, with 8 bases between the two ends. Germline V gene sequence: CDR1 SGHTA, CDR2 FQGNSA. The CDR3 is 15 residues long. CDR3 sequence reads: CASSLAGFMNTEAFF. CDR3 coding DNA: TGTGCCAGCAGCTTAGCGGGGTTCATGAACACTGAAGCTTTCTTT.

A few counts support this clone. The V and J genes are TRBV4-2 and TRBJ1-1, with D tentatively TRBD1 (6 bases). Looked up from germline, CDR1 is LGHNA and CDR2 is YNFKEQ. CDR3 length: 16 amino acids. V was shortened by 1 base and J by 6 bases, with 18 bases between the two germline ends. Written as DNA, the CDR3 is TGTGCCAGCAGCCAAGGGACTACAGGGATGAGCGCTGAAGCTTTCTTT. Translation gives CASSQGTTGMSAEAFF.

The chain carries TRBV28 and TRBJ2-7; 8 bases line up with TRBD1. The CDR3 runs 15 residues. V lost 7 bases, J lost 5 bases, and 13 bases stayed unmatched. Germline loops: CDR1 MDHEN, CDR2 SYDVKM. As DNA, the CDR3 is TGTGCCAGCATTTCAGGGACAGGTTTTAGCCACGAGCAGTACTTC. Amino acid sequence: CASISGTGFSHEQYF.

The chain joins TRBV28 to TRBJ1-1; 8 positions match TRBD1. The CDR3 length is 15 residues. The J segment lost 5 bases and the V segment lost 3 bases, leaving 8 bases of the junction unmatched. The germline V gene has CDR1 MDHEN and CDR2 SYDVKM. CDR3 region: CASSFGQGWGTEAFF. As DNA, the CDR3 is TGTGCCAGCAGTTTCGGACAGGGATGGGGTACTGAAGCTTTCTTT.

This clone showed up just once. The chain carries TRBV29-1 and TRBJ2-7, with 8 bases lining up with TRBD2. CDR1 is SQVTM and CDR2 is ANQGSEA in the germline V gene. V trimming: 6 bases; J trimming: 6 bases; junction bases outside the gene matches: 7. The CDR3 is made up of 12 amino acids. CDR3: CSVRGGFGEQYF. The CDR3 coding sequence is TGCAGCGTCCGGGGGGGGTTCGGCGAGCAGTACTTC.

This clone was counted a single time. The rearrangement uses TRBV15 and TRBJ2-7; unclear D gene. The germline V and J ends were trimmed by 1 base and 0 bases, with 4 bases remaining between them. The CDR3 contains 13 residues. Looked up from germline, CDR1 is LNHNV and CDR2 is YYDKDF (reference sequence). The CDR3 region has the DNA TGTGCCACCAGCAGAGCGACCTCCTACGAGCAGTACTTC. Protein sequence: CATSRATSYEQYF.

The V and J genes are TRBV30 and TRBJ2-4, with 11 nucleotides matching TRBD1. Trimming cost V 1 base and J 8 bases; bases outside gene matches: 13. CDR3 length: 17 residues. CDR1 and CDR2 from the germline V gene are GTSNPN and SVGIG (reference sequence). CDR3 in DNA: TGTGCCTGGAGTGGAGCCGGGACAGGGGGGTTTGGGGACATTCAGTACTTC. The encoded protein is CAWSGAGTGGFGDIQYF.

The chain employs TRBV2 and TRBJ1-2, with a tentative D call TRBD1 (6 bases). The germline V gene has CDR1 SNHLY and CDR2 FYNNEI. The V gene lost 4 bases and the J gene lost 7 bases, with 13 bases spanning the gap. This CDR3 has 13 amino acids. The CDR3 region is CASSVGGTGGYTF. The CDR3 nucleotides are TGTGCCAGCAGTGTGGGGGGCACGGGTGGCTACACCTTC.

This clone was seen more than once but under ten times. V gene TRBV7-2 combines with J gene TRBJ2-1; a weak D match, TRBD1 (6 bases). Per germline, CDR1 SGHTA and CDR2 FQGNSA. This CDR3 contains 16 residues. Trimming removed 0 bases from V and 4 bases from J, with 13 bases in between. CDR3 residues: CASSLAARGRYNEQFF. CDR3 DNA sequence: TGTGCCAGCAGCTTAGCCGCCAGGGGCCGGTACAATGAGCAGTTCTTC.

This clone was counted between two and nine times. The chain employs TRBV2 and TRBJ2-6; maybe TRBD2 (7 bases). The germline V gene has CDR1 SNHLY and CDR2 FYNNEI. With 8 bases removed from V and 3 bases from J, the gap between germline ends came to 11 bases. The CDR3 totals 14 residues. CDR3 protein: CASAGAGGANVLTF. The CDR3 region has the DNA TGTGCCAGCGCGGGGGCTGGTGGGGCCAACGTCCTGACTTTC.

The chain joins TRBV2 to TRBJ2-7; D is perhaps TRBD1 or TRBD2 (5 bases each). Trimming left V 4 bases short and J 9 bases short, with 19 bases between. The germline gives CDR1 SNHLY, CDR2 FYNNEI. The CDR3 spans 14 residues. CDR3 DNA: TGTGCCAGCAGTGGGGGGAATCCGGCTAGGATGCAGTACTTC. It yields the protein CASSGGNPARMQYF.

V and J are TRBV29-1 and TRBJ2-6; D remains unclear. Germline V gene data show CDR1 as SQVTM and CDR2 as ANQGSEA. V dropped 4 bases and J dropped 0 bases, with 10 bases sitting between them. This CDR3 has 15 residues. CDR3 nucleotides: TGCAGCGTTGCCCCAAGGCACTCTGGGGCCAACGTCCTGACTTTC. Protein product: CSVAPRHSGANVLTF.

The sample holds a few counts of this clone. The chain employs TRBV28 and TRBJ2-7; 7 nucleotides line up with TRBD1. V shed 4 bases, J shed 0 bases, and the junction held 3 bases outside the gene matches. This CDR3 comprises 14 residues. Looked up from germline, CDR1 is MDHEN and CDR2 is SYDVKM. The CDR3 nucleotides are TGTGCCAGCAGTTCGTCAGGGGGCTCCTACGAGCAGTACTTC. It translates to CASSSSGGSYEQYF.

J is TRBJ2-7 and V is TRBV29-1, with 9 bases lining up with TRBD2. Looked up from germline, CDR1 is SQVTM and CDR2 is ANQGSEA. V shed 5 bases, J shed 2 bases, and the junction held 13 bases outside the gene matches. This CDR3 is built from 16 residues. CDR3 sequence reads: CSVSSSESGGTYEQYF. The CDR3 DNA is TGCAGCGTTTCGTCTTCTGAGAGCGGGGGGACCTACGAGCAGTACTTC.

The chain recombines TRBV6-5 with TRBJ1-1; 9 positions agree with TRBD1. CDR1 and CDR2 (germline): MNHEY, SVGAGI. The CDR3 sequence is 16 residues long. V lost 0 bases and J lost 3; bases outside the gene matches: 5. The CDR3 DNA reads as TGTGCCAGCAGTTACTCCCGGACAGGGGTGGACACTGAAGCTTTCTTT. As protein: CASSYSRTGVDTEAFF.

The chain links TRBV11-3 to TRBJ1-2; D is unclear. V lost 3 bases and J 3 bases, leaving 17 bases between the germline ends. The CDR3 extends over 16 amino acids. Germline lookup yields CDR1 SGHNT and CDR2 YENEEA. Here the CDR3 reads CASSFKTRGQDYGYTF. The CDR3 nucleotides are TGTGCCAGCAGCTTTAAGACTCGAGGGCAGGACTATGGCTACACCTTC.

V and J are TRBV7-8 and TRBJ2-3; 7 nucleotides agree with TRBD2. CDR3 size: 15 residues. Germline CDR1 SGHVS, CDR2 FQNEAQ. V shed 2 bases and J 4 bases; nucleotides not matched to a gene: 6. The CDR3 DNA follows: TGTGCCAGCAGCTTACCAGCGGGGCCGTCAGATACGCAGTATTTT. It encodes CASSLPAGPSDTQYF.

The V gene is TRBV5-1, the J gene TRBJ2-3, with 8 nucleotides matching TRBD1. CDR1 and CDR2 from the germline V gene are SGHRS and YFSETQ. J was trimmed by 4 bases and V by 0 bases; bases with no gene match: 16. The CDR3 is made up of 19 amino acids. This CDR3 reads CASSLDSFVVGQDPDTQYF. The CDR3 coding sequence is TGCGCCAGCAGCTTGGATTCGTTCGTTGTGGGACAGGACCCAGATACGCAGTATTTT.

This chain connects TRBV27 to TRBJ1-5; D uncertain. Germline V gene lookup returns CDR1 MNHEY and CDR2 SMNVEV (reference sequence). The CDR3 is 15 amino acids. Trimming took 8 bases from V and 0 from J, leaving 14 bases between them. Here the CDR3 DNA reads TGTGCCAGCTCGAACGGAGGGTTTAGCAATCAGCCCCAGCATTTT. Protein sequence: CASSNGGFSNQPQHF.

The chain has TRBV7-2 and TRBJ1-3; no definite D call. V lost 3 bases and J lost 1, with 13 bases in between. Germline V gives CDR1 SGHTA, CDR2 FQGNSA. The CDR3 sequence is 16 residues long. This CDR3 reads CASSLGSVYSGNTIYF. DNA for the CDR3: TGTGCCAGCAGCTTGGGGTCGGTCTATTCTGGAAACACCATATATTTT.

This chain uses TRBV29-1 with TRBJ1-1; 12 bases agree with TRBD1. CDR1 and CDR2 (germline): SQVTM, ANQGSEA. There are 14 residues in the CDR3. After removal of 6 bases from V and 1 base from J, the junction contained 3 bases not matched to a gene. CDR3 residues: CSVRDRGRNTEAFF. The CDR3 coding sequence is TGCAGCGTCAGGGACAGGGGGCGGAACACTGAAGCTTTCTTT.

This clone has a handful of counts. The CDR3 bases are TGTGCCAGCAGCCTACGACAGGGGGCTGGCGAGCAGTACTTC. This translates into CASSLRQGAGEQYF. The chain combines TRBV9 with TRBJ2-7, with TRBD1 matching 10 bases. The CDR3 has 14 residues. Germline values: CDR1 SGDLS, CDR2 YYNGEE. V lost 4 bases, J lost 6 bases, and 7 bases stayed unmatched.

In its sample, this clone was seen once. The gene calls are TRBV5-1 and TRBJ2-5, with D perhaps TRBD1 or TRBD2 (5 bases each). The V and J ends lost 4 bases and 4 bases respectively, with 8 bases between them. The CDR3 runs 12 residues. Germline loops: CDR1 SGHRS, CDR2 YFSETQ. CDR3 in DNA: TGCGCCAGCAGCAGGGACGGAGAGACCCAGTACTTC. Residues: CASSRDGETQYF.

The chain carries TRBV20-1 and TRBJ2-5; no firm D call. CDR1 is DFQATT and CDR2 is SNEGSKA in the germline V gene (reference sequence). CDR3 size: 11 residues. V lost 3 bases, J lost 7 bases, and 9 bases lay in between. This CDR3 is CSASVTGTQYF. CDR3 DNA sequence: TGCAGTGCTAGTGTAACGGGGACCCAGTACTTC.